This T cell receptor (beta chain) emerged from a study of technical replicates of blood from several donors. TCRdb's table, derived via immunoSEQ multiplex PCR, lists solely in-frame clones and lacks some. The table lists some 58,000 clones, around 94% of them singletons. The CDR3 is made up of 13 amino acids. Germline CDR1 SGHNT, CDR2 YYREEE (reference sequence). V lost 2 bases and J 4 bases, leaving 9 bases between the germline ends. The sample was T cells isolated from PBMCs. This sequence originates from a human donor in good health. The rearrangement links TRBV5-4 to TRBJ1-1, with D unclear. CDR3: CASSFPGGTEAFF. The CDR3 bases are TGTGCCAGCAGCTTCCCTGGAGGCACTGAAGCTTTCTTT. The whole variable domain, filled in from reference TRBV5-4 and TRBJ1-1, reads ETGVTQSPTHLIKTRGQQVTLRCSSQSGHNTVSWYQQALGQGPQFIFQYYREEENGRGNFPPRFSGLQFPNYSSELNVNALELDDSALYLCASSFPGGTEAFFGQGTRLTVV.